A single sample is the source of the 6 T cell receptor beta chains below, sequenced in a study of T cell repertoires in cytomegalovirus infection. TCRdb passed the reads through MiXCR, listing each CDR3 protein once. The data contain 180,000 or so distinct CDR3 sequences, roughly a sixth of them singletons. The sequenced material came from CD8+ T cells from PBMCs. These receptor sequences come from a human donor in good health (CMV status not recorded). Some clones in this sample may be carry-over from other donors' samples.

The chain combines TRBV27 with TRBJ2-5; 12 bases agree with TRBD2. V gave up 5 bases and J gave up 1 base; unmatched junction bases: 5. The CDR3 totals 16 residues. Per the germline V gene, CDR1 is MNHEY and CDR2 is SMNVEV (reference sequence). The CDR3 DNA sequence: TGTGCCAGCAGTCATACTAGCGGGGGGCCCCAAGAGACCCAGTACTTC. Its protein is CASSHTSGGPQETQYF.

This clonotype showed up just a few times. CDR3 region: CSAPGPFTDTQYF. As DNA, the CDR3 is TGCAGTGCTCCTGGGCCTTTCACAGATACGCAGTATTTT. The genes are TRBV20-1 and TRBJ2-3; D unclear. Germline-derived CDR1 and CDR2 are DFQATT and SNEGSKA (reference sequence). Trimming removed 5 bases at V and 2 bases at J, with 11 bases between. The CDR3 is 13 residues long.

V is TRBV6-5 and J is TRBJ1-2; D not resolved. The V end was cut by 0 bases, the J end by 7 bases, with 21 bases between. Germline loops: CDR1 MNHEY, CDR2 SVGAGI. The CDR3 sequence is 17 residues long. The CDR3 nucleotides are TGTGCCAGCAGTTACTCGAGCTCCGTCCTCGAAGCGGTTGGCTACACCTTC. This gives the protein CASSYSSSVLEAVGYTF.

A few counts support this clonotype. This chain joins TRBV28 and TRBJ2-7; D possibly matches TRBD1 or TRBD2 (5 bases each). This CDR3 comprises 14 residues. CDR1 and CDR2 from the germline V gene are MDHEN and SYDVKM. The V end was cut by 5 bases, the J end by 3 bases, with 14 bases between. The CDR3 DNA reads TGTGCCAGCAGTCCCCGGGACGTTTTCTACGAGCAGTACTTC. Its protein product is CASSPRDVFYEQYF.

This chain connects TRBV11-2 to TRBJ1-5, with a tentative D call TRBD1 (6 bases). The CDR3 covers 15 residues. The germline CDR1 and CDR2 sequences are SGHAT and FQNNGV. Trimming shortened V by 5 bases and J by 0 bases, and 11 bases separated the two germline ends. The CDR3, as DNA: TGTGCCAGCAGCCTTAGGGGGTTTAGCAATCAGCCCCAGCATTTT. It encodes CASSLRGFSNQPQHF.

This clonotype has a handful of counts. This chain links TRBV6-5 with TRBJ1-1; D is possibly TRBD1 (6 bases). With 0 bases removed from V and 6 bases from J, the gap between germline ends came to 11 bases. Germline V gene lookup returns CDR1 MNHEY and CDR2 SVGAGI. The CDR3 sequence is 14 residues long. DNA of the CDR3: TGTGCCAGCAGTTACTCGAGGGGGAGGGCTGAAGCTTTCTTT. Translating it yields CASSYSRGRAEAFF.